Listed here are 9 T cell receptor beta chains from one sample, sequenced in a study of T cells expressing NK-cell markers. With the 5' RACE reads reprocessed, TCRdb shows one record per CDR3 protein and no DNA. The table lists about 170,000 distinct CDR3 sequences, with roughly a fifth in the top ten. Material: blood T cells: a sorted CD56 or NKG2C T cell subset, CD4+ or CD8+ T cells, or bulk PBMC T cells (not recorded which). The origin of the receptors is a man aged 18-69 years in good health.

This chain links TRBV20-1 with TRBJ1-6; the TCRdb D gene call, TRBD1, has no DNA to confirm it. Germline CDR1 and CDR2: DFQATT and SNEGSKA (reference sequence). The length of the CDR3 is 16 residues. CDR3 sequence reads: CSARDRDREDNSPLHF.

The genes are TRBV7-8 and TRBJ2-3; the TRBD2 assignment by TCRdb is unverifiable without DNA. Germline-derived CDR1 and CDR2 are SGHVS and FQNEAQ. This CDR3 spans 15 amino acids. CDR3: CASSGGTGYTDTQYF.

The chain joins TRBV7-3 to TRBJ2-7; TCRdb outputs TRBD2, but without DNA this stays unchecked. Germline V gives CDR1 SGHTA, CDR2 FQGTGA. This CDR3 comprises 16 residues. The CDR3 sequence is CASSSHPTESSYEQYF.

The chain carries TRBV14 and TRBJ1-1; the TCRdb call, TRBD1, lacks DNA for checking. Germline assignment: CDR1 SGHDN and CDR2 FVKESK. The CDR3 loop spans 13 amino acids. The CDR3 sequence: CASSYRGRTEAFF.

The chain employs TRBV9 and TRBJ2-5; the D call from TCRdb, TRBD1, cannot be confirmed without DNA. Looked up from germline, CDR1 is SGDLS and CDR2 is YYNGEE. This CDR3 has 15 residues. The CDR3 is CASSVNKGAGETQYF.

This sequence joins TRBV6-5 and TRBJ2-7. The germline V gene has CDR1 MNHEY and CDR2 SVGAGI. The CDR3 is 16 amino acids. CDR3 residues: CASSYSRTRDSYEQYF.

This rearrangement joins TRBV7-9 to TRBJ2-1; the TRBD1 assignment by TCRdb is unverifiable without DNA. Germline V gene data show CDR1 as SEHNR and CDR2 as FQNEAQ (reference sequence). The CDR3 has 15 residues. The CDR3 sequence: CASNRAARDYNEQFF.

The chain couples TRBV29-1 to TRBJ2-3; TCRdb picks TRBD1, but there is no DNA to check that call. The CDR3 is made up of 15 amino acids. Germline V gene lookup returns CDR1 SQVTM and CDR2 ANQGSEA. The CDR3 sequence: CSASTSGTGTDTQYF.

J is TRBJ2-1 and V is TRBV7-9; absent DNA, TCRdb's TRBD1 call cannot be checked. The CDR3 is made up of 12 amino acids. CDR1 is SEHNR, CDR2 FQNEAQ, per germline (reference sequence). CDR3: CASTPDSYEQFF. Looking up the rest from reference TRBV7-9 and TRBJ2-1 gives the full variable domain: DTGVSQNPRHKITKRGQNVTFRCDPISEHNRLYWYRQTLGQGPEFLTYFQNEAQLEKSRLLSDRFSAERPKGSFSTLEIQRTEQGDSAMYLCASTPDSYEQFFGPGTRLTVL.